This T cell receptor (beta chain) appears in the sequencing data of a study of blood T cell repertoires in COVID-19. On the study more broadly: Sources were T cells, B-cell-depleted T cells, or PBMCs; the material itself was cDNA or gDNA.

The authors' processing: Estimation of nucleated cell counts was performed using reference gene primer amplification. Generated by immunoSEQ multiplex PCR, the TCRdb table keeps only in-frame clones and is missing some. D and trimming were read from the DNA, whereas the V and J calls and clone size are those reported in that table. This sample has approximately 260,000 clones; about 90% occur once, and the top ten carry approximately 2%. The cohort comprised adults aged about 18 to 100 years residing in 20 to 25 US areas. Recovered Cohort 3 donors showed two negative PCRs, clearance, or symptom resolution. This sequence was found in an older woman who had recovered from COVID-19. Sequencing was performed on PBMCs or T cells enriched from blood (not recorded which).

The DNA of the CDR3 is TGTGCCGGAAGCGGAGGGGGCCGTGAAAAACTGTTTTTT. Translating gives CAGSGGGREKLFF. The chain joins TRBV28 to TRBJ1-4; 7 positions agree with TRBD1. The CDR3 consists of 13 residues. Germline V gene lookup returns CDR1 MDHEN and CDR2 SYDVKM. After removal of 11 bases from V and 7 bases from J, the junction contained 10 bases not matched to a gene.